The clone carrying this T cell receptor (beta chain) has a single count. Sequenced by immunoSEQ multiplex PCR; TCRdb stores in-frame clones only, minus some. The data hold 140,000 to 150,000 clones, with over 75% observed a single time. Cohorts were assigned according to the clinical history that participants reported. This sample stems from a study of blood T cell repertoires in COVID-19. Across the study: COVID-19 samples, acute and convalescent, were from the United States, Italy and Spain. From T cells, B-cell-depleted T cells, or PBMCs came the material, which was cDNA or gDNA.

This CDR3 is built from 15 residues. The J segment lost 5 bases and the V segment lost 8 bases, leaving 10 bases of the junction unmatched. Germline CDR1 is MNHEY and CDR2 is SMNVEV (reference sequence). This TCR was sampled from a woman aged 25 to 39 with acute COVID-19. The V and J genes are TRBV27 and TRBJ2-1; 9 bases are shared with TRBD2. The sample was PBMCs or T cells enriched from blood (not recorded which). The CDR3 loop reads CASSGLTSGDNEQFF. The CDR3 DNA reads as TGTGCCAGCTCCGGATTGACTAGCGGAGACAATGAGCAGTTCTTC.